This record concerns one T cell receptor beta chain sequence. Its antigen remains unidentified. Brentuximab vedotin exposure varied among the patients, all of whom had relapsed after autologous stem cell transplantation. The data belong to a study of PD-1 blockade in classical Hodgkin lymphoma. General study results and limits: Partial responders and progressors had significantly lower baseline TCR diversity.

Some clones are missing from TCRdb's copy, which holds only in-frame ones; the method was immunoSEQ multiplex PCR. The sample yields more than 45,000 clones, around 90% seen once. The V end lost 0 bases, the J end lost 4 bases, and 3 bases lay between the germline ends. Germline V CDR1 and CDR2: DFQATT, SNEGSKA (reference sequence). The CDR3 is made up of 11 amino acids. This chain uses TRBV20-1 with TRBJ2-5; no clear D gene. The specimen was peripheral blood mononuclear cells (PBMCs), collected before the second cycle of nivolumab. This receptor was obtained from a human donor with classical Hodgkin lymphoma. CDR3 protein: CSARDSETQYF. In DNA, the CDR3 is TGCAGTGCTAGAGATTCAGAGACCCAGTACTTC.